The sequence of this TCR beta chain was determined in a study of blood T cell repertoires in COVID-19. Study context: Samples came from the United States, Italy and Spain, spanning acute and convalescent COVID-19. PBMCs, B-cell-depleted T cells, or T cells were the source of the cDNA or gDNA that made up the material.

Trimming shortened V by 4 bases and J by 10 bases, and 11 bases separated the two germline ends. The CDR3 has 13 residues. In germline, CDR1 is LGHDT, CDR2 YNNKEL (reference sequence). Original methodology: Using reference gene primer amplification, nucleated cell counts were estimated. Clones were read by immunoSEQ multiplex PCR, and TCRdb kept only the in-frame ones, dropping some. V and J calls and clone size are those listed in that table; D and trimming were worked out from the DNA. The repertoire includes around 190,000 clones, 82% of them detected once, and less than 9.5% sits in the top ten. Seattle-derived patients entered the study during active infection and were followed longitudinally.

The source material was peripheral blood. The sequence came from a woman in her sixties with COVID-19, enrolled during active disease. This chain links TRBV3-1 (or the pseudogene TRBV3-2) with TRBJ1-6, with TRBD1 as a possible D gene (5 bases). Here the CDR3 DNA reads TGTGCCAGCAGCCGGACAATCGACTCACCCCTCCACTTT. It yields the protein CASSRTIDSPLHF.